The following is a T cell receptor beta chain sequence with its context. Trimming shortened V by 0 bases and J by 3 bases, and 18 bases separated the two germline ends. Germline assignment: CDR1 WSHSY and CDR2 SAAADI. CDR3 length: 18 amino acids. Assignments of participants to cohorts depended upon their own reported clinical history. A case of COVID-19 had been met by exposed participants within 2 weeks before study entry. The assay was immunoSEQ multiplex PCR, and TCRdb's table has in-frame clones only and misses some. The sample has about 430,000 clones; about 88% are singletons. This record belongs to a study of blood T cell repertoires in COVID-19.

The chain joins TRBV10-2 to TRBJ1-5, with D unclear. The source material was PBMCs or T cells enriched from blood (not recorded which). The source is a woman aged 18-29 years who had been exposed to COVID-19. CDR3 coding DNA: TGCGCCAGCAGTGAGTCGATGGCGGGGAAGGATAACAATCAGCCCCAGCATTTT. Translation gives CASSESMAGKDNNQPQHF.